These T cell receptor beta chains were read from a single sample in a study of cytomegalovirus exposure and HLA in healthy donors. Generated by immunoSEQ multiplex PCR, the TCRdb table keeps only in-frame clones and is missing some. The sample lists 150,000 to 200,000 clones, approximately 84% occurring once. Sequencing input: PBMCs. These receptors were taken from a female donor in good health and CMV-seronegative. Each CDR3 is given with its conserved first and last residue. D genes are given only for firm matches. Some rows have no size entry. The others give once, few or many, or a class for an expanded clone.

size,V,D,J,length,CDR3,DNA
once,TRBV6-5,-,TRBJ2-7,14,CASSYVDRSYEQYF,TGTGCCAGCAGTTACGTAGACAGGTCCTACGAGCAGTACTTC
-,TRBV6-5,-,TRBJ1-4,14,CASPGTTDNEKLFF,TGTGCCAGTCCTGGGACAACAGACAATGAAAAACTGTTTTTT
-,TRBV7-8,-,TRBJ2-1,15,CASSLTRIQNNEQFF,TGTGCCAGCAGCTTAACGCGGATCCAAAACAATGAGCAGTTCTTC
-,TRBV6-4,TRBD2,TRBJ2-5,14,CASRPGGSGETQYF,TGTGCCAGCAGGCCGGGCGGGAGCGGGGAGACCCAGTACTTC
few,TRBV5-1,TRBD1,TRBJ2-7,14,CASSPGQGPYEQYF,TGCGCCAGCAGCCCCGGACAGGGGCCCTACGAGCAGTACTTC
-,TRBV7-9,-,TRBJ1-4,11,CASSLGRELFF,TGTGCCAGCAGCTTAGGCAGGGAACTGTTTTTT
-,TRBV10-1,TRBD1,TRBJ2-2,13,CASSERQGYQVFF,TGCGCCAGCAGTGAACGACAGGGTTATCAGGTGTTTTTT
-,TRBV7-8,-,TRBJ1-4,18,CASSLEEVQPPTNEKLFF,TGTGCCAGCAGCTTAGAGGAGGTACAGCCTCCAACTAATGAAAAACTGTTTTTT
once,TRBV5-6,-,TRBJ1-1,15,CASSRGYTMNTEAFF,TGTGCCAGCAGCCGAGGGTATACCATGAACACTGAAGCTTTCTTT
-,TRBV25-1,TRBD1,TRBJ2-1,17,CASSPPGQGFYYNEQFF,TGTGCCAGCAGTCCTCCGGGACAGGGGTTTTATTACAATGAGCAGTTCTTC
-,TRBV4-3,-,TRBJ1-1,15,CASSPQPDGYTEAFF,TGCGCCAGCAGCCCACAGCCCGACGGATACACTGAAGCTTTCTTT
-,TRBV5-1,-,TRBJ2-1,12,CASSLLRNEQFF,TGCGCCAGCAGCTTGCTTCGCAATGAGCAGTTCTTC
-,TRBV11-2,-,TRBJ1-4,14,CASSSVREGVKLFF,TGTGCCAGCAGCTCGGTGAGGGAGGGGGTAAAACTGTTTTTT
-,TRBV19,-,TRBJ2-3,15,CASSILAAGTDTQYF,TGTGCCAGTAGTATTTTAGCTGCCGGCACAGATACGCAGTATTTT
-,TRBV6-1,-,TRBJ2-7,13,CASSLTVHYEQYF,TGTGCCAGCAGTTTGACAGTACACTACGAGCAGTACTTC
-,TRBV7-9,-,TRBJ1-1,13,CASSLGAGIEAFF,TGTGCCAGCAGCTTAGGAGCGGGGATTGAAGCTTTCTTT
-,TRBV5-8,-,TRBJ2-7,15,CASSDGGTAPYEQYF,TGTGCCAGCAGCGATGGAGGGACAGCCCCCTACGAGCAGTACTTC
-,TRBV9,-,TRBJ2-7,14,CASSVDGTSYEQYF,TGTGCCAGCAGCGTAGATGGGACTTCCTACGAGCAGTACTTC
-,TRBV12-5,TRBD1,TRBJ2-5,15,CASGPTGVPQETQYF,TGTGCTAGTGGCCCGACAGGGGTCCCCCAAGAGACCCAGTACTTC
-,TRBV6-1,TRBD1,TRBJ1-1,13,CASSATGVVVAFF,TGTGCCAGCAGTGCGACAGGGGTGGTTGTAGCTTTCTTT
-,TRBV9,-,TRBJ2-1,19,CASSAPGLTTFRSYNEQFF,TGTGCCAGCAGCGCCCCGGGACTGACCACGTTCCGCTCCTACAATGAGCAGTTCTTC
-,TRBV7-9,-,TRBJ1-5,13,CASSNTRDQPQHF,TGTGCCAGCAGCAATACCAGGGATCAGCCCCAGCATTTT
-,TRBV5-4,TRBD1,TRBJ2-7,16,CASSLVGTGWSYEQYF,TGTGCCAGCAGCTTGGTGGGGACAGGGTGGTCCTACGAGCAGTACTTC
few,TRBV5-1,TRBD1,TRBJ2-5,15,CASSFTDRGQETQYF,TGCGCCAGCAGCTTTACCGACAGGGGCCAAGAGACCCAGTACTTC
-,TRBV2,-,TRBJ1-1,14,CASSERTGNTEAFF,TGTGCCAGCAGTGAACGAACAGGGAACACTGAAGCTTTCTTT
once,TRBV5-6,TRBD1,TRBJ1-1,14,CASSLANRGGEAFF,TGTGCCAGCAGCTTGGCGAACAGGGGAGGTGAAGCTTTCTTT
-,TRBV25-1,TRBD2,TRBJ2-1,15,CASSDHLAGGYEQFF,TGTGCCAGCAGTGATCATTTAGCGGGGGGCTATGAGCAGTTCTTC
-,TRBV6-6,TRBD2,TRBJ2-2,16,CASSYSGGKNTGELFF,TGTGCCAGCAGTTACTCCGGGGGGAAGAACACCGGGGAGCTGTTTTTT
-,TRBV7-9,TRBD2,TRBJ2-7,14,CSSSYIAGPYEQYF,TGTTCCAGCAGCTATATAGCGGGACCCTACGAGCAGTACTTC
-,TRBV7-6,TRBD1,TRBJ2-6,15,CAIRDSSSGANVLTF,TGTGCCATACGGGACAGTAGCTCTGGGGCCAACGTCCTGACTTTC
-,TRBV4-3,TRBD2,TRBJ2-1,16,CASSQATSDDYNEQFF,TGCGCCAGCAGCCAAGCTACTAGCGACGACTACAATGAGCAGTTCTTC
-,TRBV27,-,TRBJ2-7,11,CASRHRAEQYF,TGTGCCAGCAGACACAGGGCCGAGCAGTACTTC
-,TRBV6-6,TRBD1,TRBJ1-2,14,CASRATGGNYGYTF,TGTGCCAGCAGGGCGACAGGGGGAAACTATGGCTACACCTTC
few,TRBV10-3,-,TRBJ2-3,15,CAISSRAPGTDTQYF,TGTGCCATCAGTTCCAGGGCCCCAGGGACAGATACGCAGTATTTT
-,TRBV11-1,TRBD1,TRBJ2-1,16,CASSPYDRGNYNEQFF,TGTGCCAGCAGCCCCTATGACAGGGGGAATTACAATGAGCAGTTCTTC
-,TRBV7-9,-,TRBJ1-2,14,CASSLRDPNYGYTF,TGTGCCAGCAGCCTCAGGGATCCTAACTATGGCTACACCTTC
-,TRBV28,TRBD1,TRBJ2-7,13,CASAGTGHYEQYF,TGTGCCAGCGCCGGGACAGGACACTACGAGCAGTACTTC
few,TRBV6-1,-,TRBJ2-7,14,CASSEAGGYYEQYF,TGTGCCAGCAGTGAAGCGGGGGGATACTACGAGCAGTACTTC
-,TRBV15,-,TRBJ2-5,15,CATSRDHRSGETQYF,TGTGCCACCAGCAGAGACCACAGGAGTGGGGAGACCCAGTACTTC
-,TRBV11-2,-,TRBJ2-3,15,CASSWHQGGTDTQYF,TGTGCCAGCAGCTGGCACCAGGGAGGAACAGATACGCAGTATTTT
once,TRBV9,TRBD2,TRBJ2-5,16,CASSVAVGAGRETQYF,TGTGCCAGCAGCGTAGCCGTGGGAGCGGGAAGAGAGACCCAGTACTTC
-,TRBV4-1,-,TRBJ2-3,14,CASSQVAGTDTQYF,TGCGCCAGCAGCCAAGTCGCGGGCACAGATACGCAGTATTTT
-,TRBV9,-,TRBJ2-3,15,CASSAPIPREETQYF,TGTGCCAGCAGCGCCCCGATCCCGAGGGAGGAGACGCAGTATTTT
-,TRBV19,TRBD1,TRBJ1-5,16,CASSLQPGQGIQPQHF,TGTGCCAGTAGCCTCCAACCCGGACAGGGGATTCAGCCCCAGCATTTT
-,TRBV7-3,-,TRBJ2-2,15,CASSLTRTPSGELFF,TGTGCCAGCAGCTTAACGAGAACCCCCTCCGGGGAGCTGTTTTTT
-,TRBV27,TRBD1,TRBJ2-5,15,CASRPAGQGQETQYF,TGTGCCAGCAGGCCCGCAGGACAGGGACAAGAGACCCAGTACTTC
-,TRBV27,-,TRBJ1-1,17,CASRKLGEAGLNTEAFF,TGTGCCAGCAGGAAGCTAGGGGAGGCGGGGCTGAACACTGAAGCTTTCTTT
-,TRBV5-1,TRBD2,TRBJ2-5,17,CASSHGLAGALQETQYF,TGCGCCAGCAGTCACGGACTAGCGGGGGCACTCCAAGAGACCCAGTACTTC
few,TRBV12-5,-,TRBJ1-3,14,CASGLGVSGNTIYF,TGTGCTAGTGGCCTGGGCGTTTCTGGAAACACCATATATTTT
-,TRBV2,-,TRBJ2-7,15,CASTPQTLSSYEQYF,TGTGCCAGCACCCCACAAACCTTAAGCTCCTACGAGCAGTACTTC